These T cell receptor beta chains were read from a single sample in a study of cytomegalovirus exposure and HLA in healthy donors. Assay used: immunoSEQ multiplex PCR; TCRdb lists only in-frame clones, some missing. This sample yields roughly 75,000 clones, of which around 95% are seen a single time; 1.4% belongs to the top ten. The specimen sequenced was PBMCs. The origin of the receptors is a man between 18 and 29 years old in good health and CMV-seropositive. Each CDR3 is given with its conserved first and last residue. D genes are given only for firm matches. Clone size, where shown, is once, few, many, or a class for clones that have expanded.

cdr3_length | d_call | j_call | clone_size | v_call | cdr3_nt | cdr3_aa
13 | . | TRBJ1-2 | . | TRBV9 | TGTGCCAGCAGCTCCACAGGGAACTATGGCTACACCTTC | CASSSTGNYGYTF
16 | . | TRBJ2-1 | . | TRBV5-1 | TGCGCCAGCAGATCATCGGTCCAAGCCTATATCAATGAGCAGTTCTTC | CASRSSVQAYINEQFF
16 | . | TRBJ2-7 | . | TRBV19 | TGTGCCAGTAGTATCACGACTTCGCGCGGGGTCTACGAGCAGTACTTC | CASSITTSRGVYEQYF
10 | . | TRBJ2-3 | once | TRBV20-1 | TGCAGTGCCGTCACAGATACGCAGTATTTT | CSAVTDTQYF
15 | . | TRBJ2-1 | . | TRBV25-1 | TGTGCCAGCAGTGACTTGGGGGCGTCTTACAATGAGCAGTTCTTC | CASSDLGASYNEQFF
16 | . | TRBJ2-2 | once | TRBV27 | TGTGCCAGCAGTCACAACGCGGGGGCGGTCACCGGGGAGCTGTTTTTT | CASSHNAGAVTGELFF
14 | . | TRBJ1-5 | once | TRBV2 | TGTGCCAGCGGCCAACCATCGAGCAATCAGCCCCAGCATTTT | CASGQPSSNQPQHF
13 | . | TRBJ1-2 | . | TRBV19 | TGTGCCAGCACCGACAGGTACGACTATGGCTACACCTTC | CASTDRYDYGYTF
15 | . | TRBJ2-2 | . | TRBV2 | TGTGCCAGCAGGGGGGCGGCCGCGAACACCGGGGAGCTGTTTTTT | CASRGAAANTGELFF
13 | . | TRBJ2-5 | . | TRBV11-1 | TGTGCCAGCAGCAACGCCCTGGAGGAGACCCAGTACTTC | CASSNALEETQYF
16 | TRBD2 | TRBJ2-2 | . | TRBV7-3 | TGTGCCAGCAGCTCCAGGACTAGCGGAAACACCGGGGAGCTGTTTTTT | CASSSRTSGNTGELFF
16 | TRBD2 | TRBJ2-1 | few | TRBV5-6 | TGTGCCAGCAGCTTGGGGGTGGGACTACTTGACAATGAGCAGTTCTTC | CASSLGVGLLDNEQFF
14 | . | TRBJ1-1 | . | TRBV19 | TGTGCCAGTAGTACCTCAGGGATAAGGACTGAAGCTTTCTTT | CASSTSGIRTEAFF
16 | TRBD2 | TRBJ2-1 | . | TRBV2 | TGTGCCAGCAGTGACAGATGGACTAGCGGGGACAATGAGCAGTTCTTC | CASSDRWTSGDNEQFF
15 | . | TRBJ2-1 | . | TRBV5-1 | TGCGCCAGCAGGGAAACAGGGTCCTCAAACAATGAGCAGTTCTTC | CASRETGSSNNEQFF
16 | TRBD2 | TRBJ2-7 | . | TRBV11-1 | TGTGCCAGCAGCGATAGCCCCGGGACTATCCATTACGAGCAGTACTTC | CASSDSPGTIHYEQYF
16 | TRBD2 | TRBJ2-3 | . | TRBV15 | TGTGCCACCAGCAGAGTGGCGGCGGGAGAAGGAGATACGCAGTATTTT | CATSRVAAGEGDTQYF
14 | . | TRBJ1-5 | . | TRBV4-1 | TGCGCCAGCAGCCAAGAGGGGGGAGGTCAGCCCCAGCATTTT | CASSQEGGGQPQHF
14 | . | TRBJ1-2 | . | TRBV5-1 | TGCGCCAGCAGCCGGACTGGGCTAGACTATGGCTACACCTTC | CASSRTGLDYGYTF
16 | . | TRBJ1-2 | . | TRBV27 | TGTGCCAGCAGTTCAACCCCTACAGGGAATTGGTATGGCTACACCTTC | CASSSTPTGNWYGYTF
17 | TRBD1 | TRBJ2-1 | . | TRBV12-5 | TGTGCTAGTGGTTCCCCCACCGGGACAGGCATCGGGAATGAGCAGTTCTTC | CASGSPTGTGIGNEQFF
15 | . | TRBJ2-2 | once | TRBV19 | TGTGCCAGTAGTATCAGAGGGACAAGGACCGGGGAGCTGTTTTTT | CASSIRGTRTGELFF
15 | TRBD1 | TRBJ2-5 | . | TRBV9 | TGTGCCAGCAGTAGGGGGACAGGGCTCCAAGAGACCCAGTACTTC | CASSRGTGLQETQYF
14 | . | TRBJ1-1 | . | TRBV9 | TGTGCCAGCAGCGTAGCCACAGGGTCCACTGAAGCTTTCTTT | CASSVATGSTEAFF
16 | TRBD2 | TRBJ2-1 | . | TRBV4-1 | TGCGCCAGCAGCCAGCCCGGGACTAGGAATAGGTTTGAGCAGTTCTTC | CASSQPGTRNRFEQFF
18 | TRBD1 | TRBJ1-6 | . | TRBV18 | TGTGCCAGCTCCCCTACGACAGGGGGCTCAAGTATGAATTCACCCCTCCACTTT | CASSPTTGGSSMNSPLHF
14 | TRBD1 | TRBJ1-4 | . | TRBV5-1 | TGCGCCAGCAGTGGGGGACAGGACTATGAAAAACTGTTTTTT | CASSGGQDYEKLFF
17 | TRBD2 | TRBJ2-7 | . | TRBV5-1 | TGCGCCAGCAGCCCCGGGACTAGCGGGAGGGCTACCTACGAGCAGTACTTC | CASSPGTSGRATYEQYF
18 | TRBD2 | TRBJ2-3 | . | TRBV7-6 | TGTGCCAGCAGCTTAGACGTCGCGGGAGAGGTGGTCACAGATACGCAGTATTTT | CASSLDVAGEVVTDTQYF
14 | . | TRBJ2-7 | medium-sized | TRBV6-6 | TGTGCCAGCAGTTACTCCCGGACAGACTACGAGCAGTACTTC | CASSYSRTDYEQYF
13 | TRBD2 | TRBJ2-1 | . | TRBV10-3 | TGTGCCACCCTTCTAGCGGGAGTCAATGAGCAGTTCTTC | CATLLAGVNEQFF
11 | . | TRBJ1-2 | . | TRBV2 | TGTGCCAGCAGAGGAGGGCCAGGCTACACCTTC | CASRGGPGYTF
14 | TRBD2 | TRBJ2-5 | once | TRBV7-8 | TGTGCCAGCAGTTTCCTAGCGGGGGGAGAGACCCAGTACTTC | CASSFLAGGETQYF
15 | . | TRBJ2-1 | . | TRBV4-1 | TGCGCCAGCAGCCAAGATGTGACTAGAAGGTCTGAGCAGTTCTTC | CASSQDVTRRSEQFF
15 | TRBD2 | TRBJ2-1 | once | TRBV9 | TGTGCCAGCAGCGTCCACGGGGGGGCCTCGGATGAGCAGTTCTTC | CASSVHGGASDEQFF
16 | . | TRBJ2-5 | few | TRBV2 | TGTGCCAGCAGAGGGGTTGGCGGGGGCCGTCGAGAGACCCAGTACTTC | CASRGVGGGRRETQYF
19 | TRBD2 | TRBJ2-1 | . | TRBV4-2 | TGTGCCAGCAGCCTCGAGTTAAGGGTCAAGCGGGGGGGCCTCAATGAGCAGTTCTTC | CASSLELRVKRGGLNEQFF
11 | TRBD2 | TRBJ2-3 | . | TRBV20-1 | TGCAGCCCCGGACTAGCAGATACGCAGTATTTT | CSPGLADTQYF
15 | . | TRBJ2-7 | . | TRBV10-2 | TGCGCCAGCAGTGAGGAAAGTAGCAGCTCCTACGAGCAGTACTTC | CASSEESSSSYEQYF
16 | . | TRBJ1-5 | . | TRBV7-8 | TGTGCCAGCAGCCCCGGCCAGGGATGGGGCAATCAGCCCCAGCATTTT | CASSPGQGWGNQPQHF
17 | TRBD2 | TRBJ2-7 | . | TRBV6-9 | TGTGCCAGCAGTTATGGTCCTAGCGGGAGGGCCGGGTGCGAGCAGTACTTC | CASSYGPSGRAGCEQYF
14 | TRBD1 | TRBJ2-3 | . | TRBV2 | TGTGCCAGCAGTGCCAGGGGGAGAACAGATACGCAGTATTTT | CASSARGRTDTQYF
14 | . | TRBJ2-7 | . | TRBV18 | TGTGCCAGCTCACCCATACAGGGGAGGAACGAGCAGTACTTC | CASSPIQGRNEQYF
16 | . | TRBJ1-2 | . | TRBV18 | TGTGCCAGCTCACCTATCCCGGGCAGGGGCGACTATGGCTACACCTTC | CASSPIPGRGDYGYTF
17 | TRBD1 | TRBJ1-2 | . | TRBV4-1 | TGCGCCAGCAGCCAAGAAGACTCTAGGGGGCTAATCTATGGCTACACCTTC | CASSQEDSRGLIYGYTF
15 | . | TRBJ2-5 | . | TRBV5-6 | TGTGCCAGCAGCGAACCGTCAAGGGGGGGGGAGACCCAGTACTTC | CASSEPSRGGETQYF
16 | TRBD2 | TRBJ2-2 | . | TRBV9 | TGTGCCAGCAGCGTAAGGCCGGGGGGATCACCCGGGGAGCTGTTTTTT | CASSVRPGGSPGELFF
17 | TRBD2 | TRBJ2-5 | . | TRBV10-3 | TGTGCCATCAGTGAGGTTTGGACTAGCCGAGGGCAAGAGACCCAGTACTTC | CAISEVWTSRGQETQYF
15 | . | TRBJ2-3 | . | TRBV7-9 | TGTGCCAGCAGTCCGCCGGGTCCCGATTCAGATACGCAGTATTTT | CASSPPGPDSDTQYF
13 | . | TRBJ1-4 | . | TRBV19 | TGTGCCAGTAATGTTGGCACGCGGGAAAAACTGTTTTTT | CASNVGTREKLFF
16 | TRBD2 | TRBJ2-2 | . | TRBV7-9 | TGTGCCAGCAGCTTAGCTCGTGGGAGGGACACCGGGGAGCTGTTTTTT | CASSLARGRDTGELFF
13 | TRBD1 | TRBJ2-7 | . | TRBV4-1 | TGCGCCAGCAGCCAAGATGGGACAGCCGAGCAGTACTTC | CASSQDGTAEQYF
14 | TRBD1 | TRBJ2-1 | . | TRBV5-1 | TGCGCCAGCAGCTCCTCAGGGGGATTGAATGAGCAGTTCTTC | CASSSSGGLNEQFF
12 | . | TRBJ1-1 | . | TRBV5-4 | TGTGCCAGCAGGGGGCCCGACACTGAAGCTTTCTTT | CASRGPDTEAFF